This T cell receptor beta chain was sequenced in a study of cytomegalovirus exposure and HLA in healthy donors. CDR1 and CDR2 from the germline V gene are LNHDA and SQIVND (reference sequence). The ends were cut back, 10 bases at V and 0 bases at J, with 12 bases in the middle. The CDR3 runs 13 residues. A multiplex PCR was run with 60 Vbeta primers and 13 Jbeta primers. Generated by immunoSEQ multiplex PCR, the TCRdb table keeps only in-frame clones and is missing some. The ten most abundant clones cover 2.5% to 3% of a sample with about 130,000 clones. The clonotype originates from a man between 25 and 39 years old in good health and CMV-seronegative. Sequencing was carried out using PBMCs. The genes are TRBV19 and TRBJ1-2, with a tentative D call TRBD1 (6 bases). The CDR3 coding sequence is TGTGCCACCTCAGGGGCAGCTAACTATGGCTACACCTTC. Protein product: CATSGAANYGYTF.